Each of the 21 T cell receptor beta chains below was sequenced from the same sample in a study of blood T cell repertoires in COVID-19. Clones were read by immunoSEQ multiplex PCR, and TCRdb kept only the in-frame ones, dropping some. The sample carries some 140,000 clones, around three quarters recorded once. The sample taken for sequencing was peripheral blood. The receptors were sampled from a man aged 60-69 years with acute or convalescent COVID-19.

The V gene is TRBV6-5, the J gene TRBJ2-3; D might be TRBD1 (5 bases). Deletions cut 4 bases from V and 6 bases from J, with 17 bases between. The germline V gene has CDR1 MNHEY and CDR2 SVGAGI. This CDR3 is 15 amino acids long. The CDR3 region has the DNA TGTGCCAGCAGTTCCGCAGGGCCGTGGGGTGATACGCAGTATTTT. Translated: CASSSAGPWGDTQYF.

The V call is TRBV19, the J call TRBJ1-2; the D is unclear. Trimming shortened V by 6 bases and J by 0 bases, and 5 bases separated the two germline ends. The CDR3 has 12 amino acids. CDR1 and CDR2 from the germline V gene are LNHDA and SQIVND (reference sequence). The CDR3 DNA is TGTGCCAGTAGGAGCACTAACTATGGCTACACCTTC. Protein sequence: CASRSTNYGYTF.

The chain recombines TRBV11-2 with TRBJ1-3; D is possibly TRBD1 (6 bases). The germline gives CDR1 SGHAT, CDR2 FQNNGV. This CDR3 has 15 amino acids. The V and J ends lost 3 bases and 1 base respectively, with 10 bases between them. The CDR3 nucleotides read TGTGCCAGCAGCTTTCAGGGACAATCTGGAAACACCATATATTTT. Translation gives CASSFQGQSGNTIYF.

The genes are TRBV9 and TRBJ2-1, with TRBD2 matching over 14 bases. This CDR3 has 17 residues. Trimming at V came to 4 bases and at J to 4 bases, leaving 7 bases not matched to a gene. CDR1 and CDR2 (germline): SGDLS, YYNGEE. CDR3 loop: CASSHGTSGSLYNEQFF. The CDR3 DNA follows: TGTGCCAGCAGCCATGGGACTAGCGGGAGTTTGTACAATGAGCAGTTCTTC.

The chain recombines TRBV7-3 with TRBJ2-3; the D is unclear. Looked up from germline, CDR1 is SGHTA and CDR2 is FQGTGA. The V and J ends lost 4 bases and 6 bases respectively, with 14 bases between them. This CDR3 comprises 14 residues. CDR3 sequence (DNA): TGTGCCAGCAGCTCCACCTCGGCAGCGGATACGCAGTATTTT. The encoded protein is CASSSTSAADTQYF.

V and J are TRBV15 and TRBJ1-6; D is ambiguous. The CDR3 has 12 residues. V was pared by 5 bases and J by 4 bases, with 3 bases between. Looked up from germline, CDR1 is LNHNV and CDR2 is YYDKDF (reference sequence). The CDR3 sequence: CATSSYNSPLHF. The CDR3 region has the DNA TGTGCCACCAGCTCGTATAATTCACCCCTCCACTTT.

The gene calls are TRBV6-5 and TRBJ1-6; D gene uncertain. The V gene lost 0 bases and the J gene lost 8 bases, with 5 bases spanning the gap. This CDR3 is built from 13 residues. Germline V gene data show CDR1 as MNHEY and CDR2 as SVGAGI. CDR3 protein: CASSYSTDSPLHF. The CDR3, as DNA: TGTGCCAGCAGTTACTCTACGGATTCACCCCTCCACTTT.

V gene TRBV28 combines with J gene TRBJ1-1; no definite D call. The V end lost 3 bases, the J end lost 1 base, and 9 bases lay between the germline ends. This CDR3 has 14 amino acids. CDR1 and CDR2 from the germline V gene are MDHEN and SYDVKM. In DNA form, the CDR3 reads TGTGCCAGCAGTTTGATGGGCGAGAACACTGAAGCTTTCTTT. This codes for CASSLMGENTEAFF.

This clone was seen a single time. V usage is TRBV29-1 and J usage is TRBJ2-3, with D perhaps matching TRBD1 (6 bases). Germline CDR1 is SQVTM and CDR2 is ANQGSEA. The V and J ends lost 4 bases and 5 bases respectively, with 13 bases between them. The CDR3 is 13 residues long. As DNA, the CDR3 is TGCAGCGTTGCATCAGGGGCTGGAGATACGCAGTATTTT. Its translation is CSVASGAGDTQYF.

The rearrangement links TRBV7-9 to TRBJ1-1, with 10 bases fitting TRBD1. CDR1 and CDR2 from the germline V gene are SEHNR and FQNEAQ (reference sequence). The CDR3 is made up of 15 amino acids. After removal of 5 bases from V and 6 bases from J, the junction contained 9 bases not matched to a gene. For the CDR3, the DNA is TGTGCCAGCAGCCTCACCCCCGGACAGGGGGCTGAAGCTTTCTTT. This gives the protein CASSLTPGQGAEAFF.

This chain uses TRBV18 with TRBJ2-1, with a weak D call TRBD1 (6 bases). Germline CDR1 KGHSH, CDR2 LQKENI. CDR3 length equals 13 residues. V shed 3 bases and J shed 9 bases, with 12 bases lying between them. This chain's CDR3 is CASSPQGIGEQFF. CDR3 DNA: TGTGCCAGCTCACCCCAGGGGATTGGTGAGCAGTTCTTC.

The rearrangement links TRBV27 to TRBJ2-1, with 7 bases matching TRBD2. Looked up from germline, CDR1 is MNHEY and CDR2 is SMNVEV (reference sequence). Unmatched junction bases numbered 10, after V lost 6 bases and J lost 5 bases. This CDR3 region has 15 residues. CDR3: CASRLEAGEDNEQFF. In DNA form, the CDR3 reads TGTGCCAGCAGGCTAGAGGCGGGAGAAGACAATGAGCAGTTCTTC.

This chain links TRBV2 with TRBJ2-5; D gene uncertain. From germline, CDR1 is SNHLY and CDR2 FYNNEI. The CDR3 covers 13 residues. Trimming shortened V by 3 bases and J by 5 bases, and 10 bases separated the two germline ends. CDR3 sequence (DNA): TGTGCCAGCAGTGAGTCTCATCGGGAGACCCAGTACTTC. Translating it yields CASSESHRETQYF. The variable domain in full, completed from reference TRBV2 and TRBJ2-5, reads EPEVTQTPSHQVTQMGQEVILRCVPISNHLYFYWYRQILGQKVEFLVSFYNNEISEKSEIFDDQFSVERPDGSNFTLKIRSTKLEDSAMYFCASSESHRETQYFGPGTRLLVL.

This sequence joins TRBV7-3 and TRBJ2-3; 9 bases are shared with TRBD2. V gave up 4 bases and J gave up 5 bases; unmatched junction bases: 7. The length of the CDR3 is 15 residues. Germline V gene lookup returns CDR1 SGHTA and CDR2 FQGTGA. The CDR3 protein is CASSSVAGDIDTQYF. CDR3 bases: TGTGCCAGCAGCTCCGTAGCGGGAGATATAGATACGCAGTATTTT.

V and J are TRBV5-6 and TRBJ2-1; the D gene is possibly TRBD1 (6 bases). V lost 2 bases and J lost 10, with 16 bases in between. CDR3 length: 14 amino acids. CDR1 and CDR2 from the germline V gene are SGHDT and YYEEEE. The DNA for the CDR3 is TGTGCCAGCAGCTTTTTGGACAGCCAACTCGAGCAGTTCTTC. Translating it yields CASSFLDSQLEQFF.

J is TRBJ2-7 and V is TRBV27, with unresolved D. CDR3 length: 13 amino acids. Germline V lookup: CDR1 MNHEY, CDR2 SMNVEV (reference sequence). Trimming took off 2 bases at V and 1 base at J, with 6 bases between the two ends. CDR3 DNA: TGTGCCAGCAGTTTACAGTTTTCCTACGAGCAGTACTTC. It specifies CASSLQFSYEQYF.

This sequence joins TRBV4-1 and TRBJ2-1; D may be TRBD1 (6 bases). V lost 5 bases and J 10 bases, leaving 21 bases between the germline ends. Germline V gives CDR1 MGHRA, CDR2 YSYEKL. The CDR3 covers 15 residues. CDR3 residues: CASSTRQLGAGEQFF. The CDR3 DNA reads as TGCGCCAGCAGCACCCGTCAGTTGGGGGCCGGGGAGCAGTTCTTC.

The rearrangement uses TRBV9 and TRBJ1-4, with TRBD1 identical over 8 bases. This CDR3 has 15 amino acids. V was pared by 4 bases and J by 7 bases, with 9 bases of the junction left unmatched. The germline CDR1 and CDR2 sequences are SGDLS and YYNGEE. CDR3 nucleotide sequence: TGTGCCAGCAGCCCACAGCAGGGGGCGCGTGAAAAACTGTTTTTT. This translates into CASSPQQGAREKLFF.

CDR3 protein: CATSREFTGYQQYF. Here the CDR3 DNA reads TGTGCCACCAGCAGAGAATTTACAGGATATCAGCAGTACTTC. V is TRBV15 and J is TRBJ2-7, with D maybe TRBD1 (5 bases). Germline CDR1 LNHNV, CDR2 YYDKDF (reference sequence). The CDR3 length is 14 residues. Trimming took off 0 bases at V and 8 bases at J, with 14 bases between the two ends.

The chain's CDR3 is CASSPGQGRYTEAFF. In DNA form, the CDR3 reads TGTGCCAGCTCACCGGGACAGGGGAGGTACACTGAAGCTTTCTTT. This rearrangement joins TRBV18 to TRBJ1-1; TRBD1 matches 10 bases. V lost 3 bases and J lost 3; bases outside the gene matches: 4. The CDR3 has 15 amino acids. CDR1 and CDR2 from the germline V gene are KGHSH and LQKENI.

The chain joins TRBV6-5 to TRBJ1-5; 8 nucleotides match TRBD1. The CDR3 runs to 15 residues. Germline-derived CDR1 and CDR2 are MNHEY and SVGAGI. V gave up 6 bases and J gave up 4 bases; unmatched junction bases: 8. The CDR3 loop is CASRTGATGNQPQHF. The CDR3 nucleotides are TGTGCCAGCAGGACAGGGGCAACGGGAAATCAGCCCCAGCATTTT.